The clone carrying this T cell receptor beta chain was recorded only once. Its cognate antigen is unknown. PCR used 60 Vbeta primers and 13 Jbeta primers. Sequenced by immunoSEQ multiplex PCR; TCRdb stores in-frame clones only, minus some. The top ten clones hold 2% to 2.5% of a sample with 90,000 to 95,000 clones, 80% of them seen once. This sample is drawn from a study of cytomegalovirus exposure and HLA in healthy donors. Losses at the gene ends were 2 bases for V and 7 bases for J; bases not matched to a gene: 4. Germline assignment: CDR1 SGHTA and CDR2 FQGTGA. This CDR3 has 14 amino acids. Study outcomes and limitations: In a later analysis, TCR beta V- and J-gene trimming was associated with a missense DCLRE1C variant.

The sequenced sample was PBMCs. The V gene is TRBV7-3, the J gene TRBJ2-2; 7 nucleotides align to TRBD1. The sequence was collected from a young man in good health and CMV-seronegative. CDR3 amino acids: CASSLQGVGGELFF. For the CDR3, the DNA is TGTGCCAGCAGCTTACAGGGGGTAGGCGGGGAGCTGTTTTTT.